This T cell receptor beta chain comes out of a study of glioma-infiltrating T cells after dendritic cell vaccination. Study findings and constraints: The cohort had few patients with full blood and tumor sets.

Clones were read by immunoSEQ multiplex PCR, and TCRdb kept only the in-frame ones, dropping some. The sample contains around 83,000 clones, roughly 85% of which appear only once. The CDR3 length is 13 residues. V lost 6 bases and J lost 5, with 13 bases in between. Per germline, CDR1 MDHEN and CDR2 SYDVKM. In regard to this clone: Its matching antigen is unknown.

Time point given: after dendritic cell vaccination, including at tumor progression/relapse. The chain combines TRBV28 with TRBJ2-5; D call uncertain. The specimen comprised blood, sampled after dendritic cell vaccination. The clonotype comes from a human donor with glioblastoma. Here the CDR3 reads CASSSLRLETQYF. DNA of the CDR3: TGTGCCAGCAGCAGTCTCCGCCTTGAGACCCAGTACTTC.